One and the same sample provided the 22 T cell receptor beta chains below, sequenced in a study of breast tumors, draining lymph nodes, adjacent tissues. A single record per CDR3 protein comes from TCRdb applying MiXCR to the multiplex PCR reads. The data show 30,000 to 40,000 distinct CDR3 sequences, over 55% seen once. What was sequenced was breast tumor tissue. These receptors were taken from a female donor with breast cancer. Some clones in this sample may be carry-over from other donors' samples.

To note about this clonotype: One end of the junction fails to match germline, which may point to a read error. V gene TRBV19 combines with J gene TRBJ2-1; D gene unclear. This CDR3 has 13 amino acids. Germline V gene lookup returns CDR1 LNHDA and CDR2 SQIVND (reference sequence). DNA of the CDR3: TGTGCCTGTAGTATAGATCGGAAGAGTGAGCAGTTCTTC. Translation: CACSIDRKSEQFF.

This clonotype was observed at least ten times. It may be a read error: a sequence one base away is much more abundant. This sequence joins TRBV20-1 and TRBJ2-7; 13 bases match TRBD2. Germline values: CDR1 DFQATT, CDR2 SNEGSKA (reference sequence). The length of the CDR3 is 11 residues. The CDR3 protein is CRARLAGGVSF. The CDR3 nucleotides read TGCAGGGCCCGACTAGCGGGAGGTGTATCCTTC.

This clonotype was recorded only once. The chain couples TRBV6-4 to TRBJ2-7; 14 bases match TRBD2. This CDR3 contains 14 residues. Germline V gene sequence: CDR1 MRHNA, CDR2 SNTAGT. The trim removed 6 bases at V and 5 bases at J, leaving 3 bases unmatched. The CDR3 region has the DNA TGTGCCAGCAGCCTGACTAGCGGGAGGGACGAGCAGTACTTC. Translating gives CASSLTSGRDEQYF.

The V gene is TRBV29-1, the J gene TRBJ1-2; possibly TRBD1 for D (5 bases). Trimming left V 4 bases short and J 4 bases short, with 10 bases between. Germline CDR1 SQVTM, CDR2 ANQGSEA. CDR3 length: 12 amino acids. This chain's CDR3 is CSVGGDFYGYTF. In nucleotides, the CDR3 is TGCAGCGTTGGAGGGGACTTCTATGGCTACACCTTC.

The CDR3 region is CSVDMRGASDTQYF. CDR3 DNA sequence: TGCAGCGTTGATATGCGGGGGGCATCAGATACGCAGTATTTT. This chain joins TRBV29-1 and TRBJ2-3; 8 nucleotides match TRBD2. The J segment lost 4 bases and the V segment lost 3 bases, leaving 6 bases of the junction unmatched. The CDR3 runs 14 residues. Germline V gene sequence: CDR1 SQVTM, CDR2 ANQGSEA.

This sequence joins TRBV7-8 and TRBJ2-7; 11 bases line up with TRBD2. The CDR3 loop spans 17 amino acids. Trimming at V came to 5 bases and at J to 3 bases, leaving 12 bases not matched to a gene. From germline, CDR1 is SGHVS and CDR2 FQNEAQ. The CDR3 is CASSASLAGDIIYEQYF. CDR3 sequence (DNA): TGTGCCAGCAGCGCTTCACTAGCGGGAGATATTATCTACGAGCAGTACTTC.

The V call is TRBV5-1, the J call TRBJ2-3, with D unclear. The germline V gene has CDR1 SGHRS and CDR2 YFSETQ. CDR3 length: 13 amino acids. Trimming cost V 2 bases and J 4 bases, with 8 bases left between them. CDR3 loop: CASSLHKADTQYF. The DNA for the CDR3 is TGCGCCAGCAGCTTACACAAGGCAGATACGCAGTATTTT.

This clonotype was observed many times. This may be a read error: a much more frequent sequence differs by one nucleotide. This CDR3 reads CASSPGTAANYGYTF. CDR3 bases: TGTGCCAGCAGCCCCGGGACAGCTGCTAACTATGGCTACACCTTC. The genes are TRBV5-6 and TRBJ1-2; 7 bases map to TRBD1. Losses at the gene ends were 4 bases for V and 0 bases for J; bases not matched to a gene: 6. The CDR3 contains 15 residues. CDR1 and CDR2 (germline): SGHDT, YYEEEE.

This chain joins TRBV7-2 and TRBJ2-1; D is tentatively TRBD1 or TRBD2 (5 bases each). Germline assignment: CDR1 SGHTA and CDR2 FQGNSA. Trimming left V 2 bases short and J 6 bases short, with 11 bases between. The CDR3 has 14 residues. The CDR3: CASSLTRDGNEQFF. The DNA for the CDR3 is TGTGCCAGCAGCTTAACGAGGGACGGCAATGAGCAGTTCTTC. The whole variable domain, remainder taken from reference TRBV7-2 and TRBJ2-1, is GAGVSQSPSNKVTEKGKDVELRCDPISGHTALYWYRQSLGQGLEFLIYFQGNSAPDKSGLPSDRFSAERTGGSVSTLTIQRTQQEDSAVYLCASSLTRDGNEQFFGPGTRLTVL.

The chain recombines TRBV15 with TRBJ2-4, with D tentatively TRBD1 or TRBD2 (5 bases each). V gave up 1 base and J gave up 8 bases, with 15 bases separating them. This CDR3 region has 15 residues. Germline V CDR1 and CDR2: LNHNV, YYDKDF (reference sequence). This CDR3 is CATSRAYGGADIQYF. Written as DNA, the CDR3 is TGTGCCACCAGCAGAGCCTATGGGGGAGCCGACATTCAGTACTTC.

This clonotype occurred many times. V and J are TRBV5-6 and TRBJ2-1, with 15 bases lining up with TRBD2. The CDR3 has 16 residues. The trim removed 4 bases at V and 7 bases at J, leaving 6 bases unmatched. The V gene's germline CDR1 is SGHDT and CDR2 YYEEEE. DNA for the CDR3: TGTGCCAGCAGCACGAGGACTAGCGGGAGGGGGAATGAGCAGTTCTTC. Its translation: CASSTRTSGRGNEQFF.

This clonotype is medium-sized. This chain links TRBV20-1 with TRBJ2-1; 8 nucleotides align to TRBD2. V trimming: 5 bases; J trimming: 3 bases; junction bases outside the gene matches: 12. CDR1 is DFQATT, CDR2 SNEGSKA, per germline (reference sequence). CDR3 size: 16 residues. This CDR3 reads CSAPSGGDSLYNEQFF. The CDR3 DNA is TGCAGTGCTCCCTCGGGAGGGGACTCGCTCTACAATGAGCAGTTCTTC.

This clonotype has a handful of counts. This may be a read error: a much more frequent sequence differs by one nucleotide. The chain links TRBV7-2 to TRBJ1-4; possible D gene TRBD1, 6 bases. Per germline, CDR1 SGHTA and CDR2 FQGNSA. This CDR3 contains 15 residues. The CDR3, as DNA: TGTGCCAGCAGCCAACAGGGTCCCCATAATGAAAAACTGGTTTTT. This translates into CASSQQGPHNEKLVF.

This rearrangement joins TRBV2 to TRBJ1-2; 8 bases are a match to TRBD1. Germline loops: CDR1 SNHLY, CDR2 FYNNEI. The V gene end was trimmed by 5 bases and the J gene end by 7 bases; junction bases not matched to a gene: 9. This CDR3 region has 14 residues. The CDR3 is CASSSRTGLGGYTF. The CDR3 region has the DNA TGTGCCAGCAGTTCACGGACAGGGCTCGGTGGCTACACCTTC.

The chain recombines TRBV29-1 with TRBJ1-4; TRBD1 matches 10 bases. There are 17 residues in the CDR3. The V segment lost 6 bases and the J segment 3 bases; nucleotides outside the gene matches: 13. Germline V gives CDR1 SQVTM, CDR2 ANQGSEA. CDR3 DNA sequence: TGCAGCGTCAGGGACAGGGGAGGCACTGAAGCTAATGAAAAACTGTTTTTT. Encoded protein: CSVRDRGGTEANEKLFF.

This clonotype is categorized as medium-sized (0.01 to 0.1%). The chain joins TRBV12-3 or TRBV12-4 to TRBJ2-2; the match to TRBD2 covers 9 bases. This CDR3 has 17 amino acids. Losses at the gene ends were 7 bases for V and 0 bases for J; bases not matched to a gene: 9. This chain's CDR3 is CASKGSGGGANTGELFF. The CDR3 DNA is TGTGCCAGCAAGGGTAGCGGGGGTGGCGCGAACACCGGGGAGCTGTTTTTT.

This clonotype was counted ten times or more. V usage is TRBV12-3 or TRBV12-4 and J usage is TRBJ2-1; tentative D call: TRBD1 (5 bases). Trimming stripped 3 bases from V and 10 bases from J, with 19 bases between. This CDR3 has 15 residues. CDR3 nucleotides: TGTGCCAGCAGTTTCCTGTTTCAGGGTATGGGGGAGCAGTTCTTC. This sequence encodes CASSFLFQGMGEQFF.

The chain uses TRBV4-2 and TRBJ1-5, with TRBD1 matching 9 bases. Germline V CDR1 and CDR2: LGHNA, YNFKEQ. CDR3 length: 15 amino acids. V shed 3 bases and J 0 bases; nucleotides not matched to a gene: 0. CDR3 in DNA: TGTGCCAGCAGCCAGACAGGGGGTAGCAATCAGCCCCAGCATTTT. Protein sequence: CASSQTGGSNQPQHF.

This clonotype was recorded at least ten times. The gene calls are TRBV5-5 and TRBJ1-6, with D tentatively TRBD1 (6 bases). The CDR3 runs to 16 residues. V lost 4 bases and J 10 bases, leaving 21 bases between the germline ends. The germline CDR1 and CDR2 sequences are SGHKS and YYEKEE (reference sequence). CDR3 coding DNA: TGTGCCAGCAGCCCCCTTACTGGCAGGGGTGAGTCACCCCTCCACTTT. As protein: CASSPLTGRGESPLHF.

The chain uses TRBV9 and TRBJ2-1, with a tentative D call TRBD2 (5 bases). This CDR3 is built from 14 residues. Trimming shortened V by 0 bases and J by 3 bases, and 7 bases separated the two germline ends. Germline CDR1 and CDR2: SGDLS and YYNGEE. The CDR3 reads CASSVADYYNEQFF. In nucleotides, the CDR3 is TGTGCCAGCAGCGTAGCCGACTACTACAATGAGCAGTTCTTC.

This chain links TRBV11-2 with TRBJ1-2; D is possibly TRBD1 (6 bases). This CDR3 contains 18 residues. CDR1 and CDR2 (germline): SGHAT, FQNNGV. V lost 4 bases and J 1 base, leaving 22 bases between the germline ends. The CDR3 nucleotides read TGTGCCAGCAGCTGGGTAAAGGGTGGCGAACAGGGTAACTATGGCTACACCTTC. Its translation: CASSWVKGGEQGNYGYTF. Using reference TRBV11-2 and TRBJ1-2 for the parts outside the CDR3, the full variable domain is EAGVAQSPRYKIIEKRQSVAFWCNPISGHATLYWYQQILGQGPKLLIQFQNNGVVDDSQLPKDRFSAERLKGVDSTLKIQPAKLEDSAVYLCASSWVKGGEQGNYGYTFGSGTRLTVV.

This clonotype was seen more than once but under ten times. Germline is not matched at one junction end, which may reflect a read error. The genes are TRBV7-9 and TRBJ1-1; D uncertain. The CDR3 extends over 13 amino acids. Germline CDR1 reads SEHNR; CDR2 reads FQNEAQ (reference sequence). Here the CDR3 DNA reads TGTGCCAGCAGCTTAGGGGCGACGACTGAAGCTCTCTTT. The encoded protein is CASSLGATTEALF.